This T cell receptor beta chain derives from a study of vaccination effects on CD4 cells after COVID-19. Overall study: The researchers cultured 1.9 million or so PBMC per well with approximately 11 IU/ml IL-2 and 8.5 to 10 ug/ml peptides.

Study results and caveats: Healthy vaccinees had only 1 of 255 vaccine-induced clones cross-react with common cold coronaviruses. Marked contraction was observed in infection-induced and vaccine-induced clones late after vaccination.

V lost 1 base, J lost 0 bases, and 4 bases lay in between. CDR1 and CDR2 (germline): SGHTA, FQGNSA. The CDR3 has 15 residues. Following culture for approximately 11 days, CD4+ T cells were isolated. Vaccinees lacked prior SARS-CoV-2 infection and tested negative for nucleocapsid antibodies. The table came from immunoSEQ multiplex PCR; TCRdb's copy has only in-frame clones and leaves some out. This table has some 40,000 clones, over 80% appearing once. Of note for this clone: Its antigen is still unknown.

The V and J genes are TRBV7-2 and TRBJ2-6; D not resolved. The sequencing used CD4+ T cells from PBMCs cultured without peptide, collected before COVID-19 vaccination. The origin of this receptor is a human donor who received a COVID-19 vaccine. In DNA, the CDR3 is TGTGCCAGCAGCTTAGTATACTCTGGGGCCAACGTCCTGACTTTC. Protein: CASSLVYSGANVLTF.